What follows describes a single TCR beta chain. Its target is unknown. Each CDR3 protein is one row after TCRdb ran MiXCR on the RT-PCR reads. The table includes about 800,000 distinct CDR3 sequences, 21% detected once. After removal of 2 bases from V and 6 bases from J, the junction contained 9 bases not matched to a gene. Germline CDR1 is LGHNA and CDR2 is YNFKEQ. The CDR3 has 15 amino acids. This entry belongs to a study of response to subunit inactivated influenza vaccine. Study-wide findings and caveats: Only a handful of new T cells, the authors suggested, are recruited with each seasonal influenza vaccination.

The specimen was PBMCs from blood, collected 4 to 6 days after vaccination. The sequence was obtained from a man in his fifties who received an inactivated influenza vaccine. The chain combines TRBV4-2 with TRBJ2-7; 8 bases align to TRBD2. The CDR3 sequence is CASSQLPAGDSEQYF. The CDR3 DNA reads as TGTGCCAGCAGCCAATTGCCAGCGGGAGACTCCGAGCAGTACTTC.